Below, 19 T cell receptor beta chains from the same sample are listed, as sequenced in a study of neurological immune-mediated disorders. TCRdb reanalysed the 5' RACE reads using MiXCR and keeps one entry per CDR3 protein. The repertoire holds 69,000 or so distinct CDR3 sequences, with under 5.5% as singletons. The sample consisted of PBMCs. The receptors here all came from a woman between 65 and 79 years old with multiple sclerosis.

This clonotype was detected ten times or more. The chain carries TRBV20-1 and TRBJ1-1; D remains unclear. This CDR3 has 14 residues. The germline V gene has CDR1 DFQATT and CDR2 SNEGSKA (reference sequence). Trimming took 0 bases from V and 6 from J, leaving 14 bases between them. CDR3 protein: CSARDLRGSPEAFF. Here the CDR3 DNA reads TGCAGTGCTAGAGATTTAAGAGGGAGTCCTGAAGCTTTCTTT.

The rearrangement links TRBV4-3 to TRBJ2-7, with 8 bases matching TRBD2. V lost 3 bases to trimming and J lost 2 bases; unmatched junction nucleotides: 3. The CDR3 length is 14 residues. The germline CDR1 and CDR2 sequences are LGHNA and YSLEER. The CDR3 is CASSQLAGPYEQYF. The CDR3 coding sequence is TGCGCCAGCAGCCAGTTAGCGGGACCCTACGAGCAGTACTTC.

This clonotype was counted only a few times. CDR3 DNA: TGCAGTGCTAGATCGCCGAGTCGGGCCACCGGGGAGCTGTTTTTT. Its translation is CSARSPSRATGELFF. This chain connects TRBV20-1 to TRBJ2-2; D call uncertain. The germline gives CDR1 DFQATT, CDR2 SNEGSKA (reference sequence). The CDR3 has 15 amino acids. V lost 2 bases and J 4 bases, leaving 14 bases between the germline ends.

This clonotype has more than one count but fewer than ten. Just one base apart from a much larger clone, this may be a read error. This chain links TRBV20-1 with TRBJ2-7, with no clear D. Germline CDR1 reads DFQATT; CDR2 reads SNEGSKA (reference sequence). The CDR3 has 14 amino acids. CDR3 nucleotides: TGCAGCGCTCGGAAACAGCTTTCCACCTACGAGCAGTACTTC. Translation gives CSARKQLSTYEQYF.

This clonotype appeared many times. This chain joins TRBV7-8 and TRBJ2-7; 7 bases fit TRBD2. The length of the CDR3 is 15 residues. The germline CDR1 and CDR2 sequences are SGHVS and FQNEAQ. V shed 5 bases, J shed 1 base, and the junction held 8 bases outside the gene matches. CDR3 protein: CASSDYSSGSYEQYF. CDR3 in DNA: TGTGCCAGCAGCGACTACTCTAGCGGATCCTACGAGCAGTACTTC.

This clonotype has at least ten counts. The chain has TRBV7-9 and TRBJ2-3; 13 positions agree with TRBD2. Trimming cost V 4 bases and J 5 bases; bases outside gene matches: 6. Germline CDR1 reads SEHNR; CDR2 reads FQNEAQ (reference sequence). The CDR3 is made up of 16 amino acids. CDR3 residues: CASSSGLAGDGDTQYF. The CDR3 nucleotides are TGTGCCAGCAGCTCAGGACTAGCGGGAGATGGAGATACGCAGTATTTT.

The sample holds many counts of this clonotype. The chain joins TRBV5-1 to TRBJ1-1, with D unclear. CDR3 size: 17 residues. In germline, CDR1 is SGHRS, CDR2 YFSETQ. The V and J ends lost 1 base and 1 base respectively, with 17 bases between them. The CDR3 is CASSLNFGNDGNTEAFF. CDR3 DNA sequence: TGCGCCAGCAGCTTGAATTTCGGGAACGATGGGAACACTGAAGCTTTCTTT.

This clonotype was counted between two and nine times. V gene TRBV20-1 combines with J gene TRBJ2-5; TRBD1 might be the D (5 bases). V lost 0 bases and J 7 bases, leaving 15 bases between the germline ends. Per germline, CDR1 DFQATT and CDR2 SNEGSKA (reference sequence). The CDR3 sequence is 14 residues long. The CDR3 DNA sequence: TGCAGTGCTAGAGATTGGGGCAGGGAAGGGACCCAGTACTTC. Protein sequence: CSARDWGREGTQYF.

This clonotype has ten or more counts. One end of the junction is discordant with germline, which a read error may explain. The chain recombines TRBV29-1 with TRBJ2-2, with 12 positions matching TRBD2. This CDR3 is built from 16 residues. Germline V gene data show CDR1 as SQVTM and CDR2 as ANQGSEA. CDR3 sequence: CSVERWTSGNAGELFF. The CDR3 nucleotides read TGCAGCGTTGAGCGGTGGACTAGCGGGAACGCCGGGGAGCTGTTTTTT.

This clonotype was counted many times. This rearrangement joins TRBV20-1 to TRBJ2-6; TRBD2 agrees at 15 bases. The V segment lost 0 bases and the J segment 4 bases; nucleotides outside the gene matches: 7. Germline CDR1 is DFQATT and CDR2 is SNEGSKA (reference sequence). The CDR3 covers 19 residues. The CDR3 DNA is TGCAGTGCTAGAGATCCCGGACTAGCGGGAGGGCCCGGGGCCAACGTCCTGACTTTC. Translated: CSARDPGLAGGPGANVLTF.

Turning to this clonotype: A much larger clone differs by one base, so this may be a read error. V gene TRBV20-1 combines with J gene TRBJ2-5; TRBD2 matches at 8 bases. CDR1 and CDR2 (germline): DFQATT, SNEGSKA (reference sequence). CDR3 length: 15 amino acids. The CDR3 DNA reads TGCAGTGCTAGAGATCGCGGGGGGTGGAAAGAGAACCAGTACTTC. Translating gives CSARDRGGWKENQYF.

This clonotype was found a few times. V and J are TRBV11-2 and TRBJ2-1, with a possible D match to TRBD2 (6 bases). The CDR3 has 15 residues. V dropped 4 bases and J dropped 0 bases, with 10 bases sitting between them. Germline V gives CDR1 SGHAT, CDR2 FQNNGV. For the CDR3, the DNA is TGTGCCAGCAGCTCGGGACTTAGCTCCTACAATGAGCAGTTCTTC. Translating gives CASSSGLSSYNEQFF. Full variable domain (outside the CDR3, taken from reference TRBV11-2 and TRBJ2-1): EAGVAQSPRYKIIEKRQSVAFWCNPISGHATLYWYQQILGQGPKLLIQFQNNGVVDDSQLPKDRFSAERLKGVDSTLKIQPAKLEDSAVYLCASSSGLSSYNEQFFGPGTRLTVL.

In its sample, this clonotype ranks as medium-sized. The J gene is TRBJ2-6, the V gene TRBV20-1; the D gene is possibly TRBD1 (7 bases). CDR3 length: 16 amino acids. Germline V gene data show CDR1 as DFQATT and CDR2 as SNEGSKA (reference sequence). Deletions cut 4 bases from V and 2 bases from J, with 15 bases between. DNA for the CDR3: TGCAGTGCTAAGGGGGCAGGGGAGGCTGGGGCCAACGTCCTGACTTTC. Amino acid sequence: CSAKGAGEAGANVLTF.

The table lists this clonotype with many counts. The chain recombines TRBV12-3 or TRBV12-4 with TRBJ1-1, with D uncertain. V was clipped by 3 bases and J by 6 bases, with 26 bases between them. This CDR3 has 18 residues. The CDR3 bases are TGTGCCAGCAGTTTTAGGGCAGGCCCAAATCAACCCCTCGCTGAAGCTTTCTTT. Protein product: CASSFRAGPNQPLAEAFF.

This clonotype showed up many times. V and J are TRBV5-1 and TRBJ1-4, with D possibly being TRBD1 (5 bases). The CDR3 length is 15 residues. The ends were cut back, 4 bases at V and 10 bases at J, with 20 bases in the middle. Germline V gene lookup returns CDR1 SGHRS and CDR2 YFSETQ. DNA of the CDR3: TGCGCCAGCAGCCCCATAGGGCAGGGTTTAGGAAAACTGTTTTTT. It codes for CASSPIGQGLGKLFF.

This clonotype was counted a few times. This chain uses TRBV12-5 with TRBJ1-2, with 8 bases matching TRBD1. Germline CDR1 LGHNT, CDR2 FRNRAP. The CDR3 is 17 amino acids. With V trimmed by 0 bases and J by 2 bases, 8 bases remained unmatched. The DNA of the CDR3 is TGTGCTAGTGGTTTGGTACTCGGCAGGGGGCCCAACTATGGCTACACCTTC. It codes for CASGLVLGRGPNYGYTF.

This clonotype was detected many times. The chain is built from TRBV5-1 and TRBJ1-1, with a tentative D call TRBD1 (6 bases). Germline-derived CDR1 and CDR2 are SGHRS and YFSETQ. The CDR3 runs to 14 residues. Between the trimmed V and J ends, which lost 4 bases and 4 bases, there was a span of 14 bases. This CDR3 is CASSLQGPSTEAFF. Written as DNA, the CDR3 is TGCGCCAGCAGCCTCCAGGGGCCTAGCACTGAAGCTTTCTTT.

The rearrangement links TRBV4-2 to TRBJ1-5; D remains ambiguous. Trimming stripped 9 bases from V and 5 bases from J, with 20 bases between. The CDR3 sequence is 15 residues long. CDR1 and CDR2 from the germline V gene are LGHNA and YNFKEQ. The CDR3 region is CARAPRCRGDQPQHF. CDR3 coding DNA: TGTGCCAGGGCCCCGCGTTGCCGGGGAGATCAGCCCCAGCATTTT.

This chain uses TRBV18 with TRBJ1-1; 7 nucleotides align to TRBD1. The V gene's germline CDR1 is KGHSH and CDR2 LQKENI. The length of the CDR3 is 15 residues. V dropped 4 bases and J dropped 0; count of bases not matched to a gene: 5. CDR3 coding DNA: TGTGCCAGCTCACTTACGGGACAGTTGAACACTGAAGCTTTCTTT. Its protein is CASSLTGQLNTEAFF.